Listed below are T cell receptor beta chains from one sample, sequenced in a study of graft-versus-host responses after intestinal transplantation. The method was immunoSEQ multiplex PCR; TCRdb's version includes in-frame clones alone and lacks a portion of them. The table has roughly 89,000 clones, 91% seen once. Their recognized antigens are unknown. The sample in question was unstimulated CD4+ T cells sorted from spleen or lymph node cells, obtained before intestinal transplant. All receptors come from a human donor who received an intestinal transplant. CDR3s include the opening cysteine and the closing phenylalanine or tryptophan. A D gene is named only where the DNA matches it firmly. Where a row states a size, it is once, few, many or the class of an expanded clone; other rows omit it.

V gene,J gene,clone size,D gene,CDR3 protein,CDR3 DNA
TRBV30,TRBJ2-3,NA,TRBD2,CAWSVPLTSGGYTDTQYF,TGTGCCTGGAGTGTACCCCTGACTAGCGGGGGGTATACAGATACGCAGTATTTT
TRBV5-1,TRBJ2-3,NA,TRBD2,CASSLGGSGLADTQYF,TGCGCCAGCAGCTTGGGCGGTAGCGGGCTTGCAGATACGCAGTATTTT
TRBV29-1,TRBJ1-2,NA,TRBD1,CSVVSGTGDYGYTF,TGCAGCGTGGTATCCGGGACAGGCGACTATGGCTACACCTTC
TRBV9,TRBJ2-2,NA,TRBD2,CASSVGGGEIGELFF,TGTGCCAGCAGCGTGGGGGGAGGGGAGATCGGGGAGCTGTTTTTT
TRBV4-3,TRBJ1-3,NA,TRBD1,CASSQRATGGRNTIYF,TGCGCCAGCAGCCAAAGGGCCACAGGGGGCAGAAACACCATATATTTT
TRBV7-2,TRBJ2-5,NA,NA,CASSLGGQLAPETQYF,TGTGCCAGCAGCTTAGGAGGACAGCTAGCACCGGAGACCCAGTACTTC
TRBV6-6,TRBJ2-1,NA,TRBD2,CASSYSLAGGPEQFF,TGTGCCAGCAGTTACTCCCTAGCGGGGGGGCCTGAGCAGTTCTTC
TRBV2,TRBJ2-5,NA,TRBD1,CASIFPGQGAETQYF,TGTGCCAGCATCTTTCCGGGACAGGGGGCAGAGACCCAGTACTTC
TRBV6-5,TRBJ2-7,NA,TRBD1,CASRYLPGQFSYEQYF,TGTGCCAGCAGATACCTGCCGGGACAGTTCTCCTACGAGCAGTACTTC
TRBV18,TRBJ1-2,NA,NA,CASSPVVGGHYGYTF,TGTGCCAGCTCACCGGTCGTCGGGGGGCACTATGGCTACACCTTC
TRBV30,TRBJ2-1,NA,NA,CAWSVLSGHNEQFF,TGTGCCTGGAGTGTACTTAGCGGTCACAATGAGCAGTTCTTC
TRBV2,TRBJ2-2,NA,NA,CASSEMRASNTGELFF,TGTGCCAGCAGTGAGATGAGAGCATCGAACACCGGGGAGCTGTTTTTT
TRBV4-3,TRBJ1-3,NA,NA,CASSNRESGNTIYF,TGCGCCAGCAGCAACAGGGAGTCTGGAAACACCATATATTTT
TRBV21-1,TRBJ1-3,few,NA,CASRQSSGNTIYF,TGTGCCAGCAGGCAGTCCTCTGGAAACACCATATATTTT
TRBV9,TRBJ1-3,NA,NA,CASSASGVPTGNTIYF,TGTGCCAGCAGCGCCTCAGGGGTACCGACTGGAAACACCATATATTTT
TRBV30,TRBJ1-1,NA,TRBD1,CAWSKDRGGEAFF,TGTGCCTGGAGTAAAGACAGGGGTGGTGAAGCTTTCTTT
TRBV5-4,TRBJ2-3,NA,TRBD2,CASSFGLARDTQYF,TGTGCCAGCAGCTTCGGACTAGCTCGAGATACGCAGTATTTT
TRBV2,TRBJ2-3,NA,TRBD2,CASKTSGGPDTQYF,TGTGCCAGCAAGACTAGCGGGGGGCCAGATACGCAGTATTTT
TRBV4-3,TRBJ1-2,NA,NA,CASSPSGSDYGYTF,TGCGCCAGCAGCCCTTCCGGTTCTGACTATGGCTACACCTTC
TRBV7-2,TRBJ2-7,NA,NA,CASSLKTGEQYF,TGTGCCAGCAGCCTCAAGACGGGTGAGCAGTACTTC
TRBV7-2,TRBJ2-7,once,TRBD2,CASSNSGGAYEQYF,TGTGCCAGCAGCAATAGCGGGGGCGCGTATGAGCAGTACTTC
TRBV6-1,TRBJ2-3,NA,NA,CASREQGRVPSTDTQYF,TGTGCCAGCAGAGAACAGGGTAGGGTCCCTAGCACAGATACGCAGTATTTT
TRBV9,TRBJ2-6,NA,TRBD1,CASSVYSGLGTALFQSSGANVLTF,TGTGCCAGCAGCGTATATTCGGGTCTGGGGACAGCGTTGTTCCAAAGCTCTGGGGCCAACGTCCTGACTTTC
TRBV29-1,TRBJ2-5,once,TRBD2,CSVDPGGQETQYF,TGCAGCGTTGACCCGGGGGGACAAGAGACCCAGTACTTC
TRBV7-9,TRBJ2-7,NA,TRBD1,CASSLVGGQGAYEQYF,TGTGCCAGCAGCTTAGTAGGAGGACAGGGGGCCTACGAGCAGTACTTC
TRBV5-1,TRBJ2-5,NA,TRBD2,CASSKGLGGETQYF,TGCGCCAGCAGCAAGGGACTAGGGGGGGAGACCCAGTACTTC
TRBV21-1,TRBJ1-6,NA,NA,CASSKWGQGENSPLHF,TGTGCCAGCAGCAAATGGGGACAGGGAGAAAATTCACCCCTCCACTTT
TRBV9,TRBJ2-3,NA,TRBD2,CASSLGLAGTSTDTQYF,TGTGCCAGCAGTCTCGGACTAGCGGGGACGAGCACAGATACGCAGTATTTT
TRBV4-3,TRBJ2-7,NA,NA,CASSQEAGYEQYF,TGCGCCAGCAGCCAAGAGGCGGGTTACGAGCAGTACTTC
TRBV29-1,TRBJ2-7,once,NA,CSVVLGARPYEQYF,TGCAGCGTTGTCTTAGGGGCTAGGCCCTACGAGCAGTACTTC
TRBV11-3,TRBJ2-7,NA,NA,CASSRTLLGSEQYF,TGTGCCAGCAGCAGGACTCTTCTCGGGAGTGAGCAGTACTTC
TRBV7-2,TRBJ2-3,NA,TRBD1,CASSLTGTGYKDTQYF,TGTGCCAGCAGCCTAACCGGGACAGGGTATAAAGATACGCAGTATTTT
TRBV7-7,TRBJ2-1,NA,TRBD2,CASSRTSGGPQFF,TGTGCCAGCAGCAGGACTAGCGGGGGTCCCCAATTCTTC
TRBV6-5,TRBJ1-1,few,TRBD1,CASSYADRGATEAFF,TGTGCCAGCAGTTACGCTGACAGGGGGGCCACTGAAGCTTTCTTT
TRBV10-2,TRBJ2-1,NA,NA,CASSEAKGVQFF,TGCGCCAGCAGTGAGGCCAAGGGGGTGCAGTTCTTC
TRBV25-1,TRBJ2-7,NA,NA,CASSLPNSYEQYF,TGTGCCAGCAGTCTTCCTAACTCCTACGAGCAGTACTTC
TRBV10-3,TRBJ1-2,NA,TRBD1,CAISQTGQGAGGYTF,TGTGCCATCAGCCAGACAGGACAGGGGGCAGGGGGCTACACCTTC
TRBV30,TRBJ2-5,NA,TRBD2,CAWSRLAGGPVVQYF,TGTGCCTGGAGTCGACTTGCGGGGGGGCCGGTAGTCCAGTACTTC
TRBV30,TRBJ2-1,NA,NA,CAWSIKGRHYNEQFF,TGTGCCTGGAGTATTAAGGGGAGGCACTACAATGAGCAGTTCTTC
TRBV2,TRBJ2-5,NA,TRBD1,CASSEYRGLGETQYF,TGTGCCAGCAGTGAATACAGGGGGCTCGGAGAGACCCAGTACTTC
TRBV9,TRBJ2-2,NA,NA,CASSAVAGELFF,TGTGCCAGCAGCGCGGTAGCCGGGGAGCTGTTTTTT
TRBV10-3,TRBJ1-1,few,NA,CAISGGESTEAFF,TGTGCCATCAGCGGGGGGGAGAGCACTGAAGCTTTCTTT
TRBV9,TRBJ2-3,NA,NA,CASSFRLTDTQYF,TGTGCCAGCAGCTTTCGACTCACAGATACGCAGTATTTT
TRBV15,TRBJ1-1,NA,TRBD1,CATSRDLAGGGTEAFF,TGTGCCACCAGCAGAGATCTGGCAGGGGGAGGCACTGAAGCTTTCTTT
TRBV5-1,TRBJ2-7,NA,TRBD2,CASSLVGSGDYEQYF,TGCGCCAGCAGCTTGGTTGGTAGCGGGGACTACGAGCAGTACTTC
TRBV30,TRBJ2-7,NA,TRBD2,CAWSVNSGPYEQYF,TGTGCCTGGAGTGTAAATAGCGGGCCCTACGAGCAGTACTTC
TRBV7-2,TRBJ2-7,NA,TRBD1,CASSFWGQGYEQYF,TGTGCCAGCAGCTTCTGGGGACAGGGATACGAGCAGTACTTC
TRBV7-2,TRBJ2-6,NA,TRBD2,CASSLNLAGSPGANVLTF,TGTGCCAGCAGCTTAAACCTAGCGGGGAGTCCTGGGGCCAACGTCCTGACTTTC
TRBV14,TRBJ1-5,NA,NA,CASSQDHNQPQHF,TGTGCCAGCAGCCAAGATCACAATCAGCCCCAGCATTTT
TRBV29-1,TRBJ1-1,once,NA,CSVGGRGMNTEAFF,TGCAGCGTTGGGGGTCGGGGGATGAACACTGAAGCTTTCTTT
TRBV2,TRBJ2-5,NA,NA,CASSEPSGWETQYF,TGTGCCAGCAGTGAACCCTCCGGTTGGGAGACCCAGTACTTC
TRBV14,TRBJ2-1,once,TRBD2,CASSRRGLAGYNKFF,TGTGCCAGCAGCCGTCGGGGACTAGCGGGGTATAATAAGTTCTTC
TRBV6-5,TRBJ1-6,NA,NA,CASSYSRGGRSPLHF,TGTGCCAGCAGTTACTCGAGGGGGGGACGTTCACCCCTCCACTTT
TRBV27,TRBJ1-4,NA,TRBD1,CASSRWTGSPKLFF,TGTGCCAGCAGTCGGTGGACAGGGAGCCCGAAACTGTTTTTT
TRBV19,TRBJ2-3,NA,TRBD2,CASSILRGSADTQYF,TGTGCCAGTAGTATCTTGCGGGGGAGCGCAGATACGCAGTATTTT
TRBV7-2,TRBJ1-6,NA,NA,CASSLLQGSSPLHF,TGTGCCAGCAGCTTACTTCAGGGGAGTTCACCCCTCCACTTT